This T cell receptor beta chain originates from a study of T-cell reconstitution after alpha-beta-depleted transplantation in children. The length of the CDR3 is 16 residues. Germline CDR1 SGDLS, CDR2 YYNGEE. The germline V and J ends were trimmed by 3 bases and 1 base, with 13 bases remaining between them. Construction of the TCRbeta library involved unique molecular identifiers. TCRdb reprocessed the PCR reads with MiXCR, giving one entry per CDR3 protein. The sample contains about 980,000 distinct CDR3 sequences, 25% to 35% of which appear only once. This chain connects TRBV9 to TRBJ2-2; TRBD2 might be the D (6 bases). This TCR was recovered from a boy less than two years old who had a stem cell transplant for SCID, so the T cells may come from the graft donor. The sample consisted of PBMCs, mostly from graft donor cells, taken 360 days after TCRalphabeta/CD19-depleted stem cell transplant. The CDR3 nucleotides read TGTGCCAGCAGCGCGCGGGACTCCTTGAACACCGGGGAGCTGTTTTTT. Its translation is CASSARDSLNTGELFF. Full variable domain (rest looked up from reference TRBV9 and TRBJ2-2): DSGVTQTPKHLITATGQRVTLRCSPRSGDLSVYWYQQSLDQGLQFLIQYYNGEERAKGNILERFSAQQFPDLHSELNLSSLELGDSALYFCASSARDSLNTGELFFGEGSRLTVL.